A single T cell receptor beta chain is shown here with its context. Using its own MiXCR run on the 5' RACE reads, TCRdb lists one record per CDR3 protein. The sample lists approximately 90,000 distinct CDR3 sequences, about 8.3% occurring once. CDR3 size: 15 residues. Losses at the gene ends were 4 bases for V and 6 bases for J; bases not matched to a gene: 4. In germline, CDR1 is LGHNA, CDR2 YSLEER. The data stem from a study of CD8 T cells in ankylosing spondylitis. The sequencing sample was made of blood, either unsorted or a sorted T cell fraction (not recorded which). The V and J genes are TRBV4-3 and TRBJ2-7; 15 bases agree with TRBD2. The receptor was derived from a male donor with ankylosing spondylitis or in good health (not recorded which). The CDR3 loop is CASSPGLAGGGEQYF. The DNA for the CDR3 is TGCGCCAGCAGCCCTGGACTAGCGGGAGGGGGCGAGCAGTACTTC.